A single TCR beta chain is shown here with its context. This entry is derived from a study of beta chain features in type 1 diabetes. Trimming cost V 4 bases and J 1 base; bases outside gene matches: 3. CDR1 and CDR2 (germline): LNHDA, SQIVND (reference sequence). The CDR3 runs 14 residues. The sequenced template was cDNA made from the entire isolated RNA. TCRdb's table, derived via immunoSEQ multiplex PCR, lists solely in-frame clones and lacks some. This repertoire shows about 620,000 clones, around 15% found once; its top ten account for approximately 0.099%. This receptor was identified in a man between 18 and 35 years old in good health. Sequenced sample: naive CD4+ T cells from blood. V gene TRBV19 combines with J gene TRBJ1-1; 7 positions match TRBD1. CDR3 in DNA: TGTGCCAGTAGTAGGGACAGACGGAACACTGAAGCTTTCTTT. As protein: CASSRDRRNTEAFF.